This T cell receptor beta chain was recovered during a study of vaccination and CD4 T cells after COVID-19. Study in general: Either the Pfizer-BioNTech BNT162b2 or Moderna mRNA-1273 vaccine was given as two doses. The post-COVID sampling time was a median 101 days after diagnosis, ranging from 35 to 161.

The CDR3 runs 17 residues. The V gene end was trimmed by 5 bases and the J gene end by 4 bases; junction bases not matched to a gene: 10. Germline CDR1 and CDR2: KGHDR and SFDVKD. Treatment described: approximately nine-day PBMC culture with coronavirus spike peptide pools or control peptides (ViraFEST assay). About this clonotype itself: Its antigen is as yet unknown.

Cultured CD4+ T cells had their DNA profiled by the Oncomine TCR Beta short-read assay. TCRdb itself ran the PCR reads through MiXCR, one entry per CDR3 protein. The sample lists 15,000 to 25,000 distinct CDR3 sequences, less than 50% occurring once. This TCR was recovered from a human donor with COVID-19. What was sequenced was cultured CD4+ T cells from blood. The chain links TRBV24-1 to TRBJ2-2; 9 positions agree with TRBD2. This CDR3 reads CATSGNLGLAVTGELFF. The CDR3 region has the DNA TGTGCCACCAGTGGAAACTTGGGACTAGCCGTCACCGGGGAGCTGTTTTTT.